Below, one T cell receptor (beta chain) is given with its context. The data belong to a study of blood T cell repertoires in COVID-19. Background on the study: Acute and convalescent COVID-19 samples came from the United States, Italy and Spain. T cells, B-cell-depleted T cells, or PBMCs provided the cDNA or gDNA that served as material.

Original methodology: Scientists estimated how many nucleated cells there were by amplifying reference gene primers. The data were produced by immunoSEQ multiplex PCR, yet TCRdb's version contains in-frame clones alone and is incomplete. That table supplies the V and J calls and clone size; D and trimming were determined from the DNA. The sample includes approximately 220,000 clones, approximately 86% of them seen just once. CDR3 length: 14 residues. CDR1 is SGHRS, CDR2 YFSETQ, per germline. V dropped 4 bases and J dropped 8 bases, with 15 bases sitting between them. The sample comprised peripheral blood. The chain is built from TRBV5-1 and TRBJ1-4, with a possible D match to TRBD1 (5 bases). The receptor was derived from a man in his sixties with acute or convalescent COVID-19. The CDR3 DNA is TGCGCCAGCAGCCCCGGGGGTAAGGACGAAAAACTGTTTTTT. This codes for CASSPGGKDEKLFF.